Listed here are 9 T cell receptor beta chains from one sample, sequenced in a study of blood T cell repertoires in COVID-19. Assay used: immunoSEQ multiplex PCR; TCRdb lists only in-frame clones, some missing. The sample has 200,000 to 250,000 clones; around 90% are singletons. The specimen sequenced was PBMCs or T cells enriched from blood (not recorded which). These receptors were collected from a man between 18 and 35 years old with acute COVID-19.

The rearrangement links TRBV6-6 to TRBJ1-4; D possibly corresponds to TRBD1 (6 bases). Trimming removed 8 bases at V and 10 bases at J, with 20 bases between. This CDR3 is 14 amino acids long. The germline gives CDR1 MNHNY, CDR2 SVGAGI (reference sequence). CDR3 residues: CASYGEGLGGKLFF. DNA for the CDR3: TGTGCCAGCTATGGGGAGGGTTTAGGGGGAAAACTGTTTTTT.

The gene calls are TRBV30 and TRBJ2-7; 8 bases agree with TRBD1. The CDR3 spans 13 residues. CDR1 is GTSNPN and CDR2 is SVGIG in the germline V gene (reference sequence). Trimming took 2 bases from V and 6 from J; bases not matched to a gene: 6. The CDR3 coding sequence is TGTGCCTGGAGTACTAATGACAGGGGCGAGCAGTACTTC. It is translated as CAWSTNDRGEQYF.

The genes are TRBV9 and TRBJ1-6, with D perhaps matching TRBD1 (6 bases). Trimming stripped 0 bases from V and 8 bases from J, with 9 bases between. The CDR3 spans 14 residues. Germline V lookup: CDR1 SGDLS, CDR2 YYNGEE. The CDR3 spells CASSVGSGDSPLHF. CDR3 nucleotides: TGTGCCAGCAGCGTAGGGTCAGGGGATTCACCCCTCCACTTT.

This clone was counted a few times. This sequence joins TRBV14 and TRBJ2-3; no clear D. This CDR3 contains 13 residues. V lost 1 base and J 2 bases, leaving 4 bases between the germline ends. Germline CDR1 and CDR2: SGHDN and FVKESK. CDR3 protein: CASSQAHTDTQYF. The CDR3 nucleotides read TGTGCCAGCAGCCAAGCCCACACAGATACGCAGTATTTT. The variable domain in full, completed from reference TRBV14 and TRBJ2-3, reads EAGVTQFPSHSVIEKGQTVTLRCDPISGHDNLYWYRRVMGKEIKFLLHFVKESKQDESGMPNNRFLAERTGGTYSTLKVQPAELEDSGVYFCASSQAHTDTQYFGPGTRLTVL.

This clone was counted a single time. The chain uses TRBV5-1 and TRBJ2-3; 9 nucleotides match TRBD2. Germline V lookup: CDR1 SGHRS, CDR2 YFSETQ. This CDR3 spans 16 amino acids. J gave up 0 bases and V 3 bases, and 5 bases lay outside the gene matches. The CDR3 sequence: CASSWDLAGSTDTQYF. The CDR3 nucleotides are TGCGCCAGCAGCTGGGACCTAGCGGGAAGCACAGATACGCAGTATTTT.

The rearrangement joins TRBV19 to TRBJ2-3; TRBD1 might be the D (5 bases). CDR1 and CDR2 from the germline V gene are LNHDA and SQIVND (reference sequence). The CDR3 has 15 residues. V shed 5 bases and J shed 4 bases, with 16 bases lying between them. The CDR3 region is CASSSQGFAADTQYF. DNA for the CDR3: TGTGCCAGTAGTTCTCAGGGTTTTGCGGCAGATACGCAGTATTTT.

This chain links TRBV19 with TRBJ2-1, with D perhaps TRBD2 (6 bases). Germline-derived CDR1 and CDR2 are LNHDA and SQIVND (reference sequence). The CDR3 is 14 amino acids. V was clipped by 3 bases and J by 4 bases, with 10 bases between them. Here the CDR3 DNA reads TGTGCCAGTAGTATTGACGGGGGATACAATGAGCAGTTCTTC. Its protein is CASSIDGGYNEQFF. The complete variable domain, with remaining parts taken from reference TRBV19 and TRBJ2-1, reads DGGITQSPKYLFRKEGQNVTLSCEQNLNHDAMYWYRQDPGQGLRLIYYSQIVNDFQKGDIAEGYSVSREKKESFPLTVTSAQKNPTAFYLCASSIDGGYNEQFFGPGTRLTVL.

This chain uses TRBV6-5 with TRBJ2-7; TRBD1 aligns across 7 bases. The V gene end was trimmed by 6 bases and the J gene end by 6 bases; junction bases not matched to a gene: 11. Germline V gives CDR1 MNHEY, CDR2 SVGAGI. The length of the CDR3 is 14 residues. CDR3 nucleotides: TGTGCCAGCAGCACAGGGGCGGTCTTTCTCGAGCAGTACTTC. This gives the protein CASSTGAVFLEQYF.

The table lists this clone with a count of one. The rearrangement joins TRBV15 to TRBJ1-4; D not certain. This CDR3 contains 15 residues. From germline, CDR1 is LNHNV and CDR2 YYDKDF (reference sequence). Trimming stripped 5 bases from V and 0 bases from J, with 10 bases between. CDR3 sequence reads: CATSLGQSTNEKLFF. CDR3 in DNA: TGTGCCACCAGCTTGGGCCAATCAACTAATGAAAAACTGTTTTTT.